This T cell receptor beta chain was recorded in a study of human T cells and chemical hapten exposure. Overall study context: During the approximately 24-week study period, patients had diphenylcyclopropenone applied to the scalp every week. Overall study findings and caveats: TCRs at a frequency above 1 in 1000 stayed unchanged with DPC sensitization.

TCRdb re-called the RACE reads through MiXCR, storing one row per CDR3 protein. The table includes about 380,000 distinct CDR3 sequences, around 5.5% detected once. Regarding time point: pre-sensitization, week 0. Treatment of the sample: therapeutic diphenylcyclopropenone sensitization with weekly scalp DPC. Staff drew blood before applying each patch test. Donation of samples came from alopecia patients who were 18 to 70 years old and suitable for DPC. This clonotype was seen at least ten times. Its antigen remains unknown. The CDR3 totals 12 residues. The trim removed 7 bases at V and 5 bases at J, leaving 5 bases unmatched. CDR1 is SQVTM, CDR2 ANQGSEA, per germline.

The specimen was whole blood, collected in connection with sensitization to the hapten diphenylcyclopropenone (DPC). This rearrangement joins TRBV29-1 to TRBJ2-7; the match to TRBD1 covers 10 bases. The clonotype was recovered from a woman in her forties or fifties with alopecia areata. Some clones in this sample may be carry-over from other donors' samples. CDR3 nucleotide sequence: TGCAGCGCTGGGACAGGGGCCCACGAGCAGTACTTC. Amino acids: CSAGTGAHEQYF.